What follows are 32 T cell receptor beta chains derived from one specimen sequenced in a study of blood T cell repertoires in COVID-19. The data were produced by immunoSEQ multiplex PCR, yet TCRdb's version contains in-frame clones alone and is incomplete. In the table there are 150,000 to 200,000 clones, 80% to 90% of which are singletons. The sequenced material came from peripheral blood. These receptors originate from a man aged 60-69 years with acute or convalescent COVID-19.

The chain links TRBV15 to TRBJ1-2, with 12 bases fitting TRBD1. CDR1 and CDR2 from the germline V gene are LNHNV and YYDKDF (reference sequence). Trimming cost V 5 bases and J 9 bases; bases outside gene matches: 4. The CDR3 extends over 13 amino acids. The CDR3: CATSEGQGASYTF. The CDR3 bases are TGTGCCACCAGCGAGGGACAGGGGGCGAGCTACACCTTC.

The CDR3 loop is CASSETGGHSYNEQFF. The CDR3 coding sequence is TGTGCCAGTAGTGAGACGGGCGGACACTCCTACAATGAGCAGTTCTTC. The gene calls are TRBV19 and TRBJ2-1; possible D gene TRBD1, 5 bases. Per germline, CDR1 LNHDA and CDR2 SQIVND (reference sequence). V was shortened by 5 bases and J by 0 bases, with 14 bases between the two germline ends. This CDR3 contains 16 residues. Full variable domain (missing parts from reference TRBV19 and TRBJ2-1): DGGITQSPKYLFRKEGQNVTLSCEQNLNHDAMYWYRQDPGQGLRLIYYSQIVNDFQKGDIAEGYSVSREKKESFPLTVTSAQKNPTAFYLCASSETGGHSYNEQFFGPGTRLTVL.

This clone was observed at least ten times. The chain couples TRBV2 to TRBJ1-5; TRBD1 might be the D (6 bases). Deletions cut 8 bases from V and 3 bases from J, with 11 bases between. This CDR3 comprises 13 residues. Germline loops: CDR1 SNHLY, CDR2 FYNNEI. The CDR3 DNA is TGTGCCAGCGCCCGGGACAACAATCAGCCCCAGCATTTT. It specifies CASARDNNQPQHF. The full variable domain, rest sourced from reference TRBV2 and TRBJ1-5, is EPEVTQTPSHQVTQMGQEVILRCVPISNHLYFYWYRQILGQKVEFLVSFYNNEISEKSEIFDDQFSVERPDGSNFTLKIRSTKLEDSAMYFCASARDNNQPQHFGDGTRLSIL.

This clone was seen once. The chain recombines TRBV29-1 with TRBJ1-5; perhaps TRBD1 as D (5 bases). V was clipped by 6 bases and J by 3 bases, with 12 bases between them. The CDR3 is 13 amino acids. Germline V CDR1 and CDR2: SQVTM, ANQGSEA. CDR3 bases: TGCAGCGTGACAGAGGCTATCAATCAGCCCCAGCATTTT. Translating it yields CSVTEAINQPQHF.

The chain joins TRBV5-1 to TRBJ1-2; D is ambiguous. The V and J ends lost 7 bases and 0 bases respectively, with 13 bases between them. CDR1 SGHRS and CDR2 YFSETQ come from the germline V gene. This CDR3 is built from 14 residues. Here the CDR3 DNA reads TGCGCCAGCGGCACGGCAGGCTCTAACTATGGCTACACCTTC. Its translation: CASGTAGSNYGYTF.

About this clone itself: The junction differs from germline at one of its ends, possibly a read error. V usage is TRBV5-1 and J usage is TRBJ2-2; 12 bases align to TRBD1. CDR1 and CDR2 from the germline V gene are SGHRS and YFSETQ. The CDR3 contains 16 residues. In nucleotides, the CDR3 is TGCGCCAGCAGCGGGGGACAGGGGGCGAATACCGGGGAGCTGTTTTTT. It codes for CASSGGQGANTGELFF. The whole variable domain, remainder taken from reference TRBV5-1 and TRBJ2-2, is KAGVTQTPRYLIKTRGQQVTLSCSPISGHRSVSWYQQTPGQGLQFLFEYFSETQRNKGNFPGRFSGRQFSNSRSEMNVSTLELGDSALYLCASSGGQGANTGELFFGEGSRLTVL.

V and J are TRBV28 and TRBJ1-4, with TRBD1 identical over 7 bases. Germline V gene sequence: CDR1 MDHEN, CDR2 SYDVKM. The CDR3 has 15 residues. V dropped 3 bases and J dropped 0; count of bases not matched to a gene: 1. The CDR3 DNA reads TGTGCCAGCAGTTTGCAGGGGGCAACTAATGAAAAACTGTTTTTT. Translation: CASSLQGATNEKLFF.

The chain carries TRBV11-2 and TRBJ1-4, with TRBD1 as a possible D gene (6 bases). The CDR3 contains 15 residues. The V gene's germline CDR1 is SGHAT and CDR2 FQNNGV. Trimming removed 5 bases from V and 7 bases from J, with 17 bases in between. This CDR3 is CASSPAGGAGEKLFF. CDR3 nucleotides: TGTGCCAGCAGCCCAGCGGGGGGCGCGGGTGAAAAACTGTTTTTT. Looking up the rest from reference TRBV11-2 and TRBJ1-4 gives the full variable domain: EAGVAQSPRYKIIEKRQSVAFWCNPISGHATLYWYQQILGQGPKLLIQFQNNGVVDDSQLPKDRFSAERLKGVDSTLKIQPAKLEDSAVYLCASSPAGGAGEKLFFGSGTQLSVL.

The V call is TRBV2, the J call TRBJ1-1, with unresolved D. V was clipped by 3 bases and J by 1 base, with 6 bases between them. The CDR3 covers 13 residues. Germline lookup yields CDR1 SNHLY and CDR2 FYNNEI. CDR3 in DNA: TGTGCCAGCAGTGATGTGGCGAACACTGAAGCTTTCTTT. Protein sequence: CASSDVANTEAFF.

The genes are TRBV2 and TRBJ2-1; 9 bases agree with TRBD2. The V gene's germline CDR1 is SNHLY and CDR2 FYNNEI. This CDR3 comprises 15 residues. The junction had 16 bases not matched to a gene; V was cut back by 4 bases and J by 15 bases. CDR3 DNA sequence: TGTGCCAGCAGTGTCGGAATAGCGGGAGTCTTGGGGGGGTTCTTC. Protein product: CASSVGIAGVLGGFF.

This clone is a singleton in its sample. The chain carries TRBV24-1 and TRBJ2-3, with D perhaps TRBD2 (5 bases). Germline CDR1 is KGHDR and CDR2 is SFDVKD. The CDR3 is 16 residues long. Deletions cut 4 bases from V and 0 bases from J, with 13 bases between. The CDR3 loop is CATSDPDSRSTDTQYF. For the CDR3, the DNA is TGTGCCACCAGTGACCCGGACTCTCGAAGCACAGATACGCAGTATTTT.

This chain uses TRBV18 with TRBJ1-3, with 7 bases aligning to TRBD1. The CDR3 spans 16 residues. The ends lost 3 bases at V and 0 bases at J; junction bases unmatched: 5. CDR1 KGHSH and CDR2 LQKENI come from the germline V gene. This chain's CDR3 is CASSPGTAFSGNTIYF. The CDR3 DNA sequence: TGTGCCAGCTCACCCGGGACAGCGTTCTCTGGAAACACCATATATTTT.

J is TRBJ2-3 and V is TRBV11-2, with a weak D call TRBD2 (8 bases). This CDR3 is 17 amino acids long. Trimming removed 3 bases from V and 6 bases from J, with 22 bases in between. Germline V gives CDR1 SGHAT, CDR2 FQNNGV. The CDR3 protein is CASSFIRGLGGVDTQYF. The CDR3 DNA is TGTGCCAGCAGCTTTATCCGGGGACTAGGGGGCGTGGATACGCAGTATTTT.

The chain recombines TRBV28 with TRBJ1-1; 8 nucleotides agree with TRBD1. This CDR3 comprises 14 residues. V shed 6 bases, J shed 8 bases, and the junction held 11 bases outside the gene matches. Germline CDR1 is MDHEN and CDR2 is SYDVKM. The CDR3 DNA is TGTGCCAGCAGAGGAACAGGGGGAAAACTCGAAGCTTTCTTT. Translating it yields CASRGTGGKLEAFF.

This rearrangement joins TRBV6-6 to TRBJ1-1; 10 bases fit TRBD1. This CDR3 is 14 amino acids long. V shed 5 bases and J 8 bases; nucleotides not matched to a gene: 8. The germline gives CDR1 MNHNY, CDR2 SVGAGI (reference sequence). The CDR3 sequence is CASSITRDRGEAFF. The CDR3 bases are TGTGCCAGCAGTATCACCCGGGACAGGGGAGAAGCTTTCTTT.

The chain recombines TRBV9 with TRBJ2-1; perhaps TRBD2 as D (5 bases). Germline V gene lookup returns CDR1 SGDLS and CDR2 YYNGEE. The length of the CDR3 is 15 residues. Trimming stripped 7 bases from V and 2 bases from J, with 16 bases between. CDR3 amino acids: CASSFTFSAYNEQFF. The CDR3 nucleotides read TGTGCCAGCTCCTTTACCTTTAGCGCCTACAATGAGCAGTTCTTC.

The V and J genes are TRBV19 and TRBJ2-7, with 7 bases that match TRBD1. The length of the CDR3 is 15 residues. Germline CDR1 and CDR2: LNHDA and SQIVND (reference sequence). V shed 1 base, J shed 3 bases, and the junction held 6 bases outside the gene matches. The CDR3 DNA reads as TGTGCCAGTAGTATAGGCTTGACAGGGTTCTACGAGCAGTACTTC. Protein sequence: CASSIGLTGFYEQYF.

This clone was seen a handful of times. The chain has TRBV14 and TRBJ1-1, with D perhaps matching TRBD1 (5 bases). Deletions cut 2 bases from V and 8 bases from J, with 18 bases between. The CDR3 covers 15 residues. The V gene's germline CDR1 is SGHDN and CDR2 FVKESK. CDR3 sequence reads: CASSQWGRAASEAFF. CDR3 DNA: TGTGCCAGCAGCCAATGGGGCAGGGCCGCATCGGAAGCTTTCTTT.

The V gene is TRBV5-1, the J gene TRBJ2-2; D remains ambiguous. V was clipped by 1 base and J by 6 bases, with 13 bases between them. The V gene's germline CDR1 is SGHRS and CDR2 YFSETQ. The CDR3 is 15 residues long. The CDR3 here is CASSLLGVISGELFF. The DNA for the CDR3 is TGCGCCAGCAGCTTGTTAGGAGTGATTTCCGGGGAGCTGTTTTTT.

The chain is built from TRBV10-2 and TRBJ2-1; 11 bases match TRBD2. The CDR3 sequence is 17 residues long. Germline V lookup: CDR1 WSHSY, CDR2 SAAADI. J lost 6 bases, V lost 0 bases, and 7 bases had no gene match. CDR3 protein: CASSESRAGTSGNEQFF. CDR3 DNA: TGCGCCAGCAGTGAGTCGAGGGCCGGGACTAGCGGCAATGAGCAGTTCTTC.

The chain combines TRBV3-1 (or the pseudogene TRBV3-2) with TRBJ1-6; D uncertain. Per germline, CDR1 LGHDT and CDR2 YNNKEL (reference sequence). The CDR3 sequence is 15 residues long. V was shortened by 1 base and J by 4 bases, with 8 bases between the two germline ends. The CDR3 DNA follows: TGTGCCAGCAGCCAAGGCGACACTTATAATTCACCCCTCCACTTT. It codes for CASSQGDTYNSPLHF.

This clone was seen at least ten times. The chain couples TRBV5-5 to TRBJ1-1; TRBD1 matches at 8 bases. After removal of 2 bases from V and 3 bases from J, the junction contained 0 bases not matched to a gene. The germline V gene encodes CDR1 SGHKS and CDR2 YYEKEE (reference sequence). The CDR3 length is 13 residues. CDR3 sequence: CASSLQGDTEAFF. As DNA, the CDR3 is TGTGCCAGCAGCTTACAGGGGGACACTGAAGCTTTCTTT.

This rearrangement joins TRBV4-1 to TRBJ1-1, with D maybe TRBD1 (5 bases). Trimming removed 0 bases at V and 2 bases at J, with 10 bases between. The CDR3 runs 15 residues. Germline CDR1 reads MGHRA; CDR2 reads YSYEKL. The CDR3 here is CASSQEAGTNTEAFF. CDR3 nucleotides: TGCGCCAGCAGCCAAGAGGCGGGGACCAACACTGAAGCTTTCTTT.

This clone was seen just once. This chain links TRBV28 with TRBJ2-4; D is possibly TRBD1 (6 bases). The germline V and J ends were trimmed by 4 bases and 1 base, with 11 bases remaining between them. Per the germline V gene, CDR1 is MDHEN and CDR2 is SYDVKM. The CDR3 covers 15 residues. The CDR3 sequence: CASSSAGVAKNIQYF. For the CDR3, the DNA is TGTGCCAGCAGTTCAGCAGGGGTGGCCAAAAACATTCAGTACTTC.

This sequence joins TRBV6-5 and TRBJ2-7; 10 bases agree with TRBD1. Germline CDR1 is MNHEY and CDR2 is SVGAGI. The CDR3 consists of 14 residues. Trimming at V came to 10 bases and at J to 3 bases, leaving 9 bases not matched to a gene. CDR3 nucleotide sequence: TGTGCCACCCTACCGTGGACAGGGGGCTACGAGCAGTACTTC. Translated, it gives CATLPWTGGYEQYF.

Many counts were recorded for this clone. The chain uses TRBV11-2 and TRBJ1-1; D is perhaps TRBD1 (6 bases). CDR1 is SGHAT and CDR2 is FQNNGV in the germline V gene. The CDR3 covers 16 residues. Trimming shortened V by 1 base and J by 0 bases, and 12 bases separated the two germline ends. DNA for the CDR3: TGTGCCAGCAGCTTAGGAGGGGGAAGAATGAACACTGAAGCTTTCTTT. Amino acids: CASSLGGGRMNTEAFF.

The chain joins TRBV6-6 to TRBJ2-1; D unclear. Germline CDR1 is MNHNY and CDR2 is SVGAGI (reference sequence). CDR3 length: 12 residues. Trimming took off 8 bases at V and 3 bases at J, with 8 bases between the two ends. The DNA of the CDR3 is TGTGCCAGCGGGCAGTTCTACAATGAGCAGTTCTTC. Its translation: CASGQFYNEQFF.

CDR3 protein: CASSLLESSYNEQFF. CDR3 in DNA: TGTGCCAGCTCCCTTCTAGAGAGCTCCTACAATGAGCAGTTCTTC. This chain uses TRBV18 with TRBJ2-1; D is undetermined. The germline CDR1 and CDR2 sequences are KGHSH and LQKENI. The CDR3 spans 15 residues. Trimming stripped 6 bases from V and 0 bases from J, with 12 bases between.

A few counts support this clone. The chain uses TRBV2 and TRBJ2-2; tentatively, D is TRBD1 (7 bases). The V gene's germline CDR1 is SNHLY and CDR2 FYNNEI. V was cut by 6 bases and J by 1 base, with 9 bases left in between. There are 14 residues in the CDR3. CDR3 loop: CASRRDRNTGELFF. DNA of the CDR3: TGTGCCAGCAGGCGGGACAGGAACACCGGGGAGCTGTTTTTT.

The rearrangement uses TRBV5-1 and TRBJ2-3; D possibly corresponds to TRBD2 (6 bases). Per germline, CDR1 SGHRS and CDR2 YFSETQ. CDR3 length equals 17 residues. V was trimmed by 0 bases and J by 6 bases, leaving 20 bases between them. In DNA form, the CDR3 reads TGCGCCAGCAGCTTGGTCACTAGCCGGAGCGGTCAGGATACGCAGTATTTT. It codes for CASSLVTSRSGQDTQYF.

This clone appeared a single time. This chain links TRBV29-1 with TRBJ2-7; D gene ambiguous. This CDR3 has 16 residues. V dropped 5 bases and J dropped 7 bases, with 27 bases sitting between them. The germline CDR1 and CDR2 sequences are SQVTM and ANQGSEA. This CDR3 is CSVKTRWQESATEQYF. DNA of the CDR3: TGCAGCGTTAAAACCCGCTGGCAGGAATCTGCTACGGAGCAGTACTTC.

This clone was seen a handful of times. The chain uses TRBV13 and TRBJ2-7; unclear D gene. The CDR3 is made up of 17 amino acids. Germline V lookup: CDR1 PRHDT, CDR2 FYEKMQ (reference sequence). The V and J ends lost 2 bases and 0 bases respectively, with 17 bases between them. CDR3 residues: CASSLRRTQRFSYEQYF. CDR3 nucleotide sequence: TGTGCCAGCAGCTTAAGGCGCACGCAGAGGTTCTCCTACGAGCAGTACTTC.